This T cell receptor (beta chain) was recovered during a study of T cell changes during pregnancy in multiple sclerosis. The assay was immunoSEQ multiplex PCR, and TCRdb's table has in-frame clones only and misses some. This table holds 35,000 to 45,000 clones, 75% to 95% found once. This clone occurred once. Deletions cut 1 base from V and 1 base from J, with 5 bases between. The germline V gene encodes CDR1 LGHNA and CDR2 YNFKEQ. The CDR3 is 15 amino acids. The clonotype comes from a female donor in good health, enrolled as a control in a pregnancy study. Source: CD4+ T cells from peripheral blood mononuclear cells, taken after pregnancy. This chain connects TRBV4-2 to TRBJ2-6; maybe TRBD1 (5 bases). CDR3 DNA: TGTGCCAGCAGCCAAGCAGGGTCTGGGGCCAACGTCCTGACTTTC. Amino acids: CASSQAGSGANVLTF.